This is a list of T cell receptor beta chains from one sample in a study of early T cells in non-severe SARS-CoV-2 infection. MiXCR was run by TCRdb on the 5' RACE reads, yielding one entry per CDR3 protein. This table has under 85,000 distinct CDR3 sequences, roughly an eighth appearing once. The sample consisted of whole blood. These receptors were collected from an adult who was a healthcare worker with PCR-confirmed SARS-CoV-2 infection or an uninfected control (not recorded which). CDR3s leave out the opening cysteine and the closing phenylalanine or tryptophan.

V: TRBV12-3/TRBV12-4
J: TRBJ2-3
CDR3: ASSNRGPGVTQY

V: TRBV6-1
J: TRBJ1-2
CDR3: ASSATGTNYGYT

V: TRBV13
J: TRBJ2-7
CDR3: ASSLPPGGPHYEQY

V: TRBV9
J: TRBJ1-1
CDR3: ASSVAAGSSNTEAF

V: TRBV7-9
J: TRBJ2-7
CDR3: ASSLGPGILSEQY

V: TRBV12-3/TRBV12-4
J: TRBJ2-1
CDR3: ASSPGQERQYEQF

V: TRBV20-1
J: TRBJ2-2
CDR3: SAEGLRDTNTGELF

V: TRBV5-1
J: TRBJ2-1
CDR3: ASSATYNEQF

V: TRBV6-1
J: TRBJ2-5
CDR3: ASSPLWGQGEETQY

V: TRBV7-6
J: TRBJ2-2
CDR3: ASSPIPAGSNTGELF

V: TRBV5-6
J: TRBJ1-1
CDR3: ASRKQGVSMNTEAF

V: TRBV28
J: TRBJ2-7
CDR3: ASSGGSPSREQY

V: TRBV6-2/TRBV6-3
J: TRBJ2-3
CDR3: ASSWTDTQY

V: TRBV19
J: TRBJ2-2
CDR3: ASRRTGADTGELF

V: TRBV9
J: TRBJ1-3
CDR3: ASSPATKSGNTIY

V: TRBV7-2
J: TRBJ2-2
CDR3: ASSPGRGYSGELF

V: TRBV29-1
J: TRBJ1-1
CDR3: SVEGVGGTEAF

V: TRBV29-1
J: TRBJ1-1
CDR3: SVEDLAGGEAF

V: TRBV27
J: TRBJ1-1
CDR3: ASSLNRGAWEAF

V: TRBV28
J: TRBJ1-1
CDR3: ASSPWGGRTEAF

V: TRBV5-1
J: TRBJ2-5
CDR3: ASSLGGGSFQETQY

V: TRBV6-4
J: TRBJ1-1
CDR3: ASSLHSTGQGGTEAF

V: TRBV5-1
J: TRBJ2-5
CDR3: ASSSSQGGETQY

V: TRBV11-2
J: TRBJ1-1
CDR3: ASSLNGMGNTEAF

V: TRBV24-1
J: TRBJ2-1
CDR3: ATSEVSGSSYNEQF

V: TRBV2
J: TRBJ2-5
CDR3: ASSGSVQETQY